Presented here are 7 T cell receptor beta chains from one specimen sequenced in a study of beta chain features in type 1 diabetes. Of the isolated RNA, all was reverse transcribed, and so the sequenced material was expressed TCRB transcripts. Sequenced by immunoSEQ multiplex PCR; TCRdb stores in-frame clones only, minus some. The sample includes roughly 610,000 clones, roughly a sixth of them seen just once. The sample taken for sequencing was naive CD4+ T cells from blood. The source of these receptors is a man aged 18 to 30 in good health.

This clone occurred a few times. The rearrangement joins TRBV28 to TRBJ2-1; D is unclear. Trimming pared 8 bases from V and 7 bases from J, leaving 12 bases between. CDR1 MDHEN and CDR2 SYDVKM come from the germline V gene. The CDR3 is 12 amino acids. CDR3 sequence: CASRPSVNEQFF. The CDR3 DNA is TGTGCCAGCCGTCCTAGTGTAAATGAGCAGTTCTTC.

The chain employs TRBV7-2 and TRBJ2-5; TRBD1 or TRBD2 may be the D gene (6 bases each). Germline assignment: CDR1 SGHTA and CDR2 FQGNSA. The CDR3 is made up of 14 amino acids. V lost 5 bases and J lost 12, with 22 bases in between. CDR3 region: CASSRVGGNPLEYF. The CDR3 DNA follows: TGTGCCAGCAGCCGTGTCGGGGGCAACCCCCTGGAGTACTTC.

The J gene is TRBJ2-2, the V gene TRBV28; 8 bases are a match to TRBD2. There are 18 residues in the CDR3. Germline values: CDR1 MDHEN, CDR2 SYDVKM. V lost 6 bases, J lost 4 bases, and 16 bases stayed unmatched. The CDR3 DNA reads TGTGCCAGCAGCCGAGGGCCGGGGGGGGATGGTGGCACCGGGGAGCTGTTTTTT. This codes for CASSRGPGGDGGTGELFF. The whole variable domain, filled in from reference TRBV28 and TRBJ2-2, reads DVKVTQSSRYLVKRTGEKVFLECVQDMDHENMFWYRQDPGLGLRLIYFSYDVKMKEKGDIPEGYSVSREKKERFSLILESASTNQTSMYLCASSRGPGGDGGTGELFFGEGSRLTVL.

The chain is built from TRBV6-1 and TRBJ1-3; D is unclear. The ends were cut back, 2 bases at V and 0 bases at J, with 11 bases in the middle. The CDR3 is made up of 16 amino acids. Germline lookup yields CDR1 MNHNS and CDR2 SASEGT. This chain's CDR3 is CASSEHGGASGNTIYF. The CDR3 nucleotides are TGTGCCAGCAGTGAACATGGCGGTGCCTCTGGAAACACCATATATTTT.

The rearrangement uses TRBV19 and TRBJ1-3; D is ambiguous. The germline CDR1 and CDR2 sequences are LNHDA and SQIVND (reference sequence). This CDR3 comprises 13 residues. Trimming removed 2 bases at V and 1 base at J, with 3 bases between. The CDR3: CASSIRSGNTIYF. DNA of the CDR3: TGTGCCAGTAGTATACGATCTGGAAACACCATATATTTT.

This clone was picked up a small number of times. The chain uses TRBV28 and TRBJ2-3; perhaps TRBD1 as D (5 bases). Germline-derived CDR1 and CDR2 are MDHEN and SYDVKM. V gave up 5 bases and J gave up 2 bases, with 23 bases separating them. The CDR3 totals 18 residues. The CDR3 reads CASSPLAQVLLVTDTQYF. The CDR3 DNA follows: TGTGCCAGCAGTCCTTTGGCACAGGTCTTACTTGTCACAGATACGCAGTATTTT.

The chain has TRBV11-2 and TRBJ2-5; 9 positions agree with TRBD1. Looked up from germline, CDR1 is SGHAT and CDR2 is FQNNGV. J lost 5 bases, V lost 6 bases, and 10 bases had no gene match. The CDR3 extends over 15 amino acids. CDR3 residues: CASRVAYRGRETQYF. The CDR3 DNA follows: TGTGCCAGCAGGGTAGCGTACAGGGGGCGGGAGACCCAGTACTTC.